This T cell receptor (beta chain) is drawn from a study of cytomegalovirus exposure and HLA in healthy donors. Findings and caveats of the study: Listed as cytomegalovirus-associated were 150 or so TCR beta chains. DRB1 showed the most TCR associations and HLA-C the fewest in a later analysis, as rates varied by HLA locus. Analysis performed later showed TCR beta chains linked to HLA being more clonally expanded than equally common others.

A multiplex PCR was run with 60 Vbeta primers and 13 Jbeta primers. The assay was immunoSEQ multiplex PCR, and TCRdb's table has in-frame clones only and misses some. The sample records about 130,000 clones, 81% being singletons. Comment on this clone: Its antigen is not identified.

The CDR3 runs 15 residues. With 3 bases clipped from V and 5 bases from J, the junction kept 3 bases outside the gene matches. Germline-derived CDR1 and CDR2 are LGHNA and YNFKEQ. Sample: PBMCs. This chain links TRBV4-2 with TRBJ2-7, with 14 bases lining up with TRBD2. This sequence was found in a man aged 18 to 29 in good health and CMV-seronegative. The CDR3: CASSQTSGGADEQYF. The DNA of the CDR3 is TGTGCCAGCAGCCAGACTAGCGGGGGGGCCGACGAGCAGTACTTC.